This T cell receptor (beta chain) was documented in a study of CD8+ T cells in alopecia areata. cDNA serving as the sequencing template came from extracted, reverse transcribed RNA. The protocol was immunoSEQ multiplex PCR, while the TCRdb copy is restricted to in-frame clones and leaves out a portion. The data contain 150,000 or so clones, 87% of them singletons. Per the germline V gene, CDR1 is SEHNR and CDR2 is FQNEAQ (reference sequence). Unmatched junction bases numbered 8, after V lost 5 bases and J lost 14 bases. The CDR3 has 12 amino acids. The input for sequencing was CD8+ T cells sorted from blood, taken at week 0. The chain is built from TRBV7-9 and TRBJ2-1, with 8 bases aligning to TRBD2. This TCR came from a human donor with alopecia areata. CDR3 protein: CASSAAGELEFF. The CDR3 nucleotides read TGTGCCAGCAGCGCAGCGGGAGAGTTGGAGTTCTTC.